These 8 T cell receptor beta chains were all obtained from the same sample, sequenced in a study of blood T cells in healthy people across ages. It was with a sample-barcoded 5' primer and a J-beta primer mix that a second PCR of roughly 6 to 12 cycles was run. TCRdb ran MiXCR on the 5' RACE reads and lists one entry per CDR3 protein. The sample has approximately 1.5 million distinct CDR3 sequences, roughly a third seen once. Sequencing was performed on blood. The source is a woman aged 25 to 39 in good health.

This clonotype turned up a few times. J is TRBJ1-2 and V is TRBV12-3 or TRBV12-4; a weak D match, TRBD1 (5 bases). Between the trimmed V and J ends, which lost 5 bases and 2 bases, there was a span of 15 bases. This CDR3 contains 15 residues. CDR3 loop: CASSASGGVNYGYTF. The CDR3 coding sequence is TGTGCCAGCAGTGCAAGCGGGGGGGTAAACTATGGCTACACCTTC.

This clonotype was detected many times. The rearrangement uses TRBV29-1 and TRBJ2-7; possibly TRBD2 for D (6 bases). With 5 bases removed from V and 1 base from J, the gap between germline ends came to 15 bases. CDR3 size: 14 residues. Per the germline V gene, CDR1 is SQVTM and CDR2 is ANQGSEA. CDR3 in amino acids: CSVYGGERSYEQYF. The CDR3 nucleotides read TGCAGCGTTTACGGAGGGGAACGGTCCTACGAGCAGTACTTC.

A few counts support this clonotype. The J gene is TRBJ2-3, the V gene TRBV5-1; D not resolved. Germline values: CDR1 SGHRS, CDR2 YFSETQ. V was trimmed by 2 bases and J by 0 bases, leaving 13 bases between them. The CDR3 covers 16 residues. The CDR3 DNA sequence: TGCGCCAGCAGCTTCGAGTTGTCTTCTAGCACAGATACGCAGTATTTT. It is translated as CASSFELSSSTDTQYF.

As to this clonotype: A junction end diverges from the germline sequence, so it may reflect a read error. The chain carries TRBV18 and TRBJ1-5; 9 bases are a match to TRBD1. CDR3 length equals 15 residues. The germline V gene has CDR1 KGHSH and CDR2 LQKENI. In nucleotides, the CDR3 is TGTGCCAACTCAGAAATACAGGGGGCACAGCAGCCCCAGCATTTT. Translation gives CANSEIQGAQQPQHF.

V is TRBV20-1 and J is TRBJ1-4; D unresolved. Trimming took off 5 bases at V and 0 bases at J, with 7 bases between the two ends. Germline CDR1 reads DFQATT; CDR2 reads SNEGSKA (reference sequence). This CDR3 is built from 13 residues. The CDR3 reads CSAPASTNEKLFF. CDR3 bases: TGCAGTGCTCCGGCGTCAACTAATGAAAAACTGTTTTTT.

V usage is TRBV27 and J usage is TRBJ2-5; TRBD1 is a possible D gene (6 bases). TRBJ2-7 matches the DNA end more closely, so the J call is doubtful. The CDR3 length is 14 residues. The germline CDR1 and CDR2 sequences are MNHEY and SMNVEV (reference sequence). In DNA, the CDR3 is TGTGCCAGCAGACGGACAGAAATCTCCTACGAGCAGTACTTC. The encoded protein is CASRRTEISYEQYF.

This clonotype showed up many times. The junction departs from the called germline gene at one end, perhaps through a read error. The genes are TRBV5-1 and TRBJ2-1; 8 nucleotides line up with TRBD2. Germline V gene lookup returns CDR1 SGHRS and CDR2 YFSETQ. There are 13 residues in the CDR3. DNA of the CDR3: TGTGCCAGCAGTTTCGCGGGAGGCAATGAGCAGTTCTTC. Translation gives CASSFAGGNEQFF.

The chain uses TRBV5-1 and TRBJ2-7; 9 bases are shared with TRBD1. The germline gives CDR1 SGHRS, CDR2 YFSETQ. CDR3 length: 15 residues. V lost 4 bases to trimming and J lost 0 bases; unmatched junction nucleotides: 5. This CDR3 is CASSGVDRGSYEQYF. The CDR3 nucleotides are TGCGCCAGCAGCGGGGTGGACAGGGGCTCCTACGAGCAGTACTTC.